Given below is one TCR beta chain in context. Two replicates per tumor sample, mostly from approximately 5 ug of genomic DNA. Only in-frame clones appear in the TCRdb table, and some are missing; sequencing was by immunoSEQ multiplex PCR. The table lists about 10,000 clones, 55% to 65% of them singletons. Time point denoted: after neoadjuvant nivolumab, at surgical resection. Patients had HPV-negative, locally advanced oral cavity squamous cell carcinoma. This entry belongs to a study of neoadjuvant anti-PD-1 for oral cavity cancer. The CDR3 loop spans 17 amino acids. Trimming cost V 1 base and J 1 base, with 13 bases left between them. CDR1 SGHDN and CDR2 FVKESK come from the germline V gene.

This material consisted of tumor tissue, taken after nivolumab (anti-PD-1) treatment. The chain has TRBV14 and TRBJ2-2, with TRBD2 as a possible D gene (6 bases). The source of this sequence is a person between 35 and 79 years old with oral cavity squamous cell carcinoma. Here the CDR3 DNA reads TGTGCCAGCAGCCAAGTGGCTGGGGGGAGGAACACCGGGGAGCTGTTTTTT. It is translated as CASSQVAGGRNTGELFF.